Shown below are 19 T cell receptor beta chains from a single sample sequenced in a study of control samples from healthy donors and cancer patients. Repertoires were generated with immunoSEQ multiplex PCR, while TCRdb's copy carries only in-frame clones and drops some. Here the sample spans roughly 120,000 clones, 70% to 90% being singletons. The sequenced material came from blood. The receptors stem from a man aged 35 to 55 in good health.

V usage is TRBV10-3 and J usage is TRBJ2-1; no firm D call. V was clipped by 0 bases and J by 5 bases, with 5 bases between them. CDR1 is ENHRY and CDR2 is SYGVKD in the germline V gene. The length of the CDR3 is 13 residues. This chain's CDR3 is CAISESLDNEQFF. As DNA, the CDR3 is TGTGCCATCAGTGAGTCGTTGGACAATGAGCAGTTCTTC.

J is TRBJ2-2 and V is TRBV5-1; D could derive from TRBD1 or TRBD2 (5 bases each). V was cut by 4 bases and J by 6 bases, with 10 bases left in between. CDR3 size: 13 residues. Germline CDR1 SGHRS, CDR2 YFSETQ. The CDR3 nucleotides are TGCGCCAGCAGCGTCCGGGACGCCGGGGAGCTGTTTTTT. Protein: CASSVRDAGELFF.

V usage is TRBV28 and J usage is TRBJ2-2; perhaps TRBD2 as D (6 bases). The V gene's germline CDR1 is MDHEN and CDR2 SYDVKM. This CDR3 is 14 amino acids long. Trimming cost V 5 bases and J 8 bases, with 15 bases left between them. In DNA form, the CDR3 reads TGTGCCAGCAGTCAGACTAGTGCGTCTGGGGAGCTGTTTTTT. It codes for CASSQTSASGELFF.

The rearrangement joins TRBV5-1 to TRBJ1-3; TRBD1 agrees at 8 bases. Unmatched junction bases numbered 1, after V lost 5 bases and J lost 0 bases. This CDR3 comprises 14 residues. CDR1 is SGHRS and CDR2 is YFSETQ in the germline V gene. The CDR3 sequence: CASRTGDSGNTIYF. The CDR3 nucleotides read TGCGCCAGCAGGACAGGGGACTCTGGAAACACCATATATTTT.

The chain recombines TRBV9 with TRBJ2-5; 7 nucleotides agree with TRBD2. The CDR3 length is 16 residues. Germline loops: CDR1 SGDLS, CDR2 YYNGEE. Germline trimming cut 2 bases from V and 0 bases from J; bases unmatched to any gene: 7. The CDR3 loop is CASSVSGGLYQETQYF. For the CDR3, the DNA is TGTGCCAGCAGCGTGTCGGGGGGACTGTACCAAGAGACCCAGTACTTC.

This clone has a single count. The rearrangement uses TRBV5-6 and TRBJ2-6; D remains unclear. This CDR3 comprises 13 residues. The V end was cut by 1 base, the J end by 4 bases, with 3 bases between. In germline, CDR1 is SGHDT, CDR2 YYEEEE. CDR3 region: CASSLTGANVLTF. CDR3 in DNA: TGTGCCAGCAGCTTGACCGGGGCCAACGTCCTGACTTTC.

The V gene is TRBV7-3, the J gene TRBJ2-7; 9 positions match TRBD2. CDR3 length equals 15 residues. The V gene end was trimmed by 5 bases and the J gene end by 2 bases; junction bases not matched to a gene: 7. Germline CDR1 and CDR2: SGHTA and FQGTGA. CDR3 protein: CASSRGGGGAYEQYF. DNA for the CDR3: TGTGCCAGCAGCCGCGGTGGCGGGGGGGCCTACGAGCAGTACTTC.

V usage is TRBV4-3 and J usage is TRBJ1-1; tentative D call: TRBD1 (6 bases). CDR3 length: 17 amino acids. Trimming left V 1 base short and J 4 bases short, with 19 bases between. Germline V gene lookup returns CDR1 LGHNA and CDR2 YSLEER. The chain's CDR3 is CASSQGYRGQSVTEAFF. The CDR3 region has the DNA TGCGCCAGCAGCCAAGGATATCGTGGACAGTCGGTCACTGAAGCTTTCTTT.

The chain recombines TRBV30 with TRBJ1-1, with D possibly TRBD1 on 5 matching bases. The germline V gene encodes CDR1 GTSNPN and CDR2 SVGIG (reference sequence). The CDR3 runs 14 residues. V was pared by 2 bases and J by 5 bases, with 15 bases between. The CDR3 reads CAWSSQGGWTEAFF. The CDR3 DNA reads TGTGCCTGGAGTTCTCAGGGAGGGTGGACTGAAGCTTTCTTT.

The rearrangement uses TRBV10-3 and TRBJ1-4; unclear D gene. The CDR3 sequence is 13 residues long. V lost 4 bases, J lost 4 bases, and 7 bases lay in between. In germline, CDR1 is ENHRY, CDR2 SYGVKD. The CDR3 loop is CAISGAINEKLFF. The CDR3, as DNA: TGTGCCATCAGTGGGGCCATTAATGAAAAACTGTTTTTT.

The DNA of the CDR3 is TGTGCCAGCAGTGAGGTGGGGGGACTTTACAATGAGCAGTTCTTC. It codes for CASSEVGGLYNEQFF. The chain combines TRBV6-1 with TRBJ2-1; D is possibly TRBD2 (6 bases). This CDR3 spans 15 amino acids. Between the trimmed V and J ends, which lost 3 bases and 4 bases, there was a span of 13 bases. Germline values: CDR1 MNHNS, CDR2 SASEGT.

V usage is TRBV19 and J usage is TRBJ1-2; no clear D gene. CDR1 is LNHDA and CDR2 is SQIVND in the germline V gene (reference sequence). The CDR3 sequence is 14 residues long. V lost 3 bases and J lost 8, with 16 bases in between. Written as DNA, the CDR3 is TGTGCCAGTAGTATTGCCCTCGGGCTGGAAGGCTACACCTTC. This translates into CASSIALGLEGYTF.

The gene calls are TRBV5-4 and TRBJ2-7; D not certain. Between the trimmed V and J ends, which lost 4 bases and 2 bases, there was a span of 10 bases. Per the germline V gene, CDR1 is SGHNT and CDR2 is YYREEE (reference sequence). This CDR3 has 13 residues. CDR3 protein: CASSIDGPYEQYF. CDR3 DNA: TGTGCCAGCAGCATCGACGGACCCTACGAGCAGTACTTC.

This chain uses TRBV12-3 or TRBV12-4 with TRBJ1-4; D is unresolved. The CDR3 is 12 residues long. Trimming cost V 8 bases and J 5 bases, with 9 bases left between them. This CDR3 is CASSRRNEKLFF. The CDR3, as DNA: TGTGCCAGCTCAAGGAGAAATGAAAAACTGTTTTTT.

The chain links TRBV5-6 to TRBJ1-1; D is uncertain. This CDR3 contains 11 residues. V was pared by 0 bases and J by 7 bases, with 4 bases between. Per germline, CDR1 SGHDT and CDR2 YYEEEE. CDR3 sequence (DNA): TGTGCCAGCAGCTTGGAGAGTGAAGCTTTCTTT. Translated: CASSLESEAFF.

The J gene is TRBJ2-5, the V gene TRBV9, with D perhaps TRBD1 (5 bases). V lost 4 bases, J lost 0 bases, and 13 bases lay in between. Germline loops: CDR1 SGDLS, CDR2 YYNGEE. The CDR3 runs to 15 residues. CDR3 loop: CASSFSQAYQETQYF. For the CDR3, the DNA is TGTGCCAGCAGCTTTTCACAGGCATACCAAGAGACCCAGTACTTC.

The genes are TRBV11-3 and TRBJ2-5; tentative D call: TRBD2 (5 bases). CDR1 is SGHNT and CDR2 is YENEEA in the germline V gene. Trimming left V 4 bases short and J 5 bases short, with 11 bases between. This CDR3 contains 13 residues. CDR3 protein: CASSWTYRETQYF. The CDR3, as DNA: TGTGCCAGCAGCTGGACTTACCGGGAGACCCAGTACTTC.

This clone is a singleton in its sample. The chain employs TRBV19 and TRBJ2-3; D not resolved. Germline V gene lookup returns CDR1 LNHDA and CDR2 SQIVND (reference sequence). The CDR3 contains 17 residues. Trimming stripped 6 bases from V and 0 bases from J, with 19 bases between. CDR3 protein: CASSRSRGTTSTDTQYF. CDR3 sequence (DNA): TGTGCCAGTAGCCGTTCTAGAGGAACCACAAGCACAGATACGCAGTATTTT.

This chain links TRBV5-1 with TRBJ2-2, with D unresolved. Germline loops: CDR1 SGHRS, CDR2 YFSETQ. The CDR3 contains 15 residues. Trimming stripped 2 bases from V and 3 bases from J, with 11 bases between. Here the CDR3 reads CASSLSQVYTGELFF. CDR3 DNA: TGCGCCAGCAGCTTATCCCAGGTCTACACCGGGGAGCTGTTTTTT.